The rows below give T cell receptor beta chains drawn from one sample of a study of CD8 T cells in Susac syndrome. One entry per CDR3 protein results from TCRdb running MiXCR on the immunoSEQ multiplex PCR reads. There are approximately 190,000 distinct CDR3 sequences in the sample; approximately 94% occur only once, and roughly 0.096% lies in the top ten. Specimen: CD4+ T cells from PBMCs. These TCRs come from a human donor in good health. Both conserved end residues are part of each CDR3. Fields, in order: J gene, clone size, V gene, D gene, CDR3 protein, CDR3 DNA. The D gene is left open where the match is weak. Rows give clone size only sometimes, using once, few, many, or a class for an expanded clone.

>TRBJ2-3|once|TRBV20-1|TRBD2
CSVPTNSGGTDTQYF
TGCAGTGTCCCGACCAATAGCGGGGGGACAGATACGCAGTATTTT
>TRBJ2-1|.|TRBV5-1|TRBD2
CASSLALAGPNEQFF
TGCGCCAGCAGCTTGGCACTAGCGGGGCCTAATGAGCAGTTCTTC
>TRBJ1-2|.|TRBV12-3/TRBV12-4|.
CASTPGQANYGYTF
TGTGCCAGCACCCCGGGACAAGCTAACTATGGCTACACCTTC
>TRBJ2-4|.|TRBV6-5|.
CASRLSLAKNIQYF
TGTGCCAGCAGATTAAGTCTAGCCAAAAACATTCAGTACTTC
>TRBJ2-3|once|TRBV7-2|.
CASSLGGAQTDTQYF
TGTGCCAGCAGCCTGGGGGGGGCGCAGACAGATACGCAGTATTTT
>TRBJ2-5|.|TRBV5-1|.
CASSFSRSVQETQYF
TGCGCCAGCAGCTTCTCGAGGAGTGTCCAAGAGACCCAGTACTTC
>TRBJ2-2|.|TRBV27|TRBD1
CASSSPRGPGELFF
TGTGCCAGCAGTTCGCCCAGGGGGCCCGGGGAGCTGTTTTTT
>TRBJ2-7|.|TRBV15|.
CATSRIRGGYEQYF
TGTGCCACCAGCAGGATCAGGGGCGGGTACGAGCAGTACTTC
>TRBJ2-1|once|TRBV10-3|.
CAIIPRNSYNEQFF
TGTGCCATCATCCCCAGGAACAGCTACAATGAGCAGTTCTTC
>TRBJ2-3|once|TRBV6-5|TRBD2
CASSFNVRLAGGLTDTQYF
TGTGCCAGCAGTTTTAATGTACGACTAGCGGGGGGATTGACAGATACGCAGTATTTT
>TRBJ2-2|.|TRBV6-2/TRBV6-3|.
CASSPRFNGELFF
TGTGCCAGCAGTCCCCGGTTTAACGGGGAGCTGTTTTTT
>TRBJ1-1|.|TRBV29-1|.
CSVRDTGEAFF
TGCAGCGTGCGGGACACCGGTGAAGCTTTCTTT
>TRBJ2-5|once|TRBV7-2|.
CASSNSDQETQYF
TGTGCCAGCAGCAACAGTGACCAAGAGACCCAGTACTTC
>TRBJ1-1|once|TRBV12-3/TRBV12-4|.
CASSLGMGFEAFF
TGTGCCAGCAGTTTAGGGATGGGCTTTGAAGCTTTCTTT
>TRBJ1-5|.|TRBV6-5|.
CASSQEGTLGQPQHF
TGTGCCAGCAGTCAGGAGGGCACCCTGGGGCAGCCCCAGCATTTT
>TRBJ2-2|once|TRBV6-5|.
CASQRSGTNTGELFF
TGTGCCAGCCAGAGAAGTGGGACGAACACCGGGGAGCTGTTTTTT
>TRBJ2-5|.|TRBV12-3/TRBV12-4|TRBD1
CASSLRTGGAETQYF
TGTGCCAGCAGTTTAAGGACAGGGGGCGCAGAGACCCAGTACTTC
>TRBJ2-1|.|TRBV20-1|TRBD2
CSAGGGSPISYNEQFF
TGCAGTGCTGGGGGGGGATCCCCGATCTCCTACAATGAGCAGTTCTTC
>TRBJ2-5|.|TRBV3-1|TRBD2
CASSQLFSSGGVETQYF
TGTGCCAGCAGCCAACTATTTTCGAGCGGGGGTGTTGAGACCCAGTACTTC
>TRBJ1-1|.|TRBV5-1|.
CASSLYGGDTEAFF
TGCGCCAGCAGCTTGTACGGGGGGGACACTGAAGCTTTCTTT
>TRBJ2-7|.|TRBV10-3|TRBD1
CASGGTGGHEQYF
TGTGCCTCCGGGGGGACAGGGGGCCACGAGCAGTACTTC
>TRBJ1-1|.|TRBV6-4|TRBD1
CASRGHRGQAFF
TGTGCCAGCAGGGGACACAGGGGCCAAGCTTTCTTT
>TRBJ2-3|once|TRBV12-3/TRBV12-4|.
CASRKIAGDTQYF
TGTGCCAGCAGAAAGATAGCAGGAGATACGCAGTATTTT
>TRBJ2-2|.|TRBV7-2|.
CASSSAPANTGELFF
TGTGCCAGCAGCTCGGCCCCAGCGAACACCGGGGAGCTGTTTTTT
>TRBJ2-1|.|TRBV20-1|TRBD2
CSARLTASGFQFF
TGCAGTGCCCGCCTGACGGCTAGCGGGTTTCAGTTCTTC
>TRBJ2-7|.|TRBV7-9|.
CASSLEAPHEQYF
TGTGCCAGCAGCTTAGAGGCCCCCCACGAGCAGTACTTC
>TRBJ2-7|.|TRBV29-1|TRBD2
CSVKRGLEGEQYF
TGCAGCGTCAAGCGGGGTCTAGAGGGCGAGCAGTACTTC
>TRBJ1-5|.|TRBV10-3|TRBD1
CAISEGQGGSQPQHF
TGTGCCATCAGTGAGGGACAGGGGGGGAGTCAGCCCCAGCATTTT
>TRBJ2-5|.|TRBV6-6|.
CASSYGSGLGKETQYF
TGTGCCAGCAGTTACGGGTCAGGGTTAGGAAAGGAGACCCAGTACTTC
>TRBJ1-2|.|TRBV10-3|TRBD1
CATGQGANGYTF
TGTGCCACCGGACAGGGGGCGAATGGCTACACCTTC
>TRBJ2-1|.|TRBV20-1|.
CSARDPTSSYNEQFF
TGCAGTGCTAGAGATCCTACCAGCTCCTACAATGAGCAGTTCTTC
>TRBJ1-2|.|TRBV28|TRBD1
CASSPTGTGGPKGYTF
TGTGCCAGCAGTCCGACCGGGACAGGGGGCCCCAAGGGCTACACCTTC
>TRBJ1-1|.|TRBV12-3/TRBV12-4|.
CASTVWVSKNTEAFF
TGTGCCAGCACAGTTTGGGTATCAAAGAACACTGAAGCTTTCTTT
>TRBJ2-2|.|TRBV12-3/TRBV12-4|.
CASRRGGGELFF
TGTGCCAGCAGGAGGGGTGGCGGGGAGCTGTTTTTT
>TRBJ2-1|once|TRBV5-6|.
CASSFLGGSYNEQFF
TGTGCCAGCAGCTTCTTAGGGGGCTCCTACAATGAGCAGTTCTTC
>TRBJ2-1|.|TRBV5-1|TRBD2
CASSLGLANYNEQFF
TGCGCCAGCAGCTTGGGACTAGCGAACTACAATGAGCAGTTCTTC
>TRBJ1-4|.|TRBV5-6|.
CASTDQTRGEKLFF
TGTGCCAGCACCGATCAAACTAGGGGTGAAAAACTGTTTTTT
>TRBJ1-2|.|TRBV20-1|.
CSASERNYGYTF
TGCAGTGCGAGCGAGCGGAACTATGGCTACACCTTC
>TRBJ1-6|.|TRBV27|.
CASSLDRFNSPLHF
TGTGCCAGCAGTTTAGACAGGTTTAATTCACCCCTCCACTTT
>TRBJ2-3|.|TRBV5-1|TRBD1
CASSLEGTGGRVDTQYF
TGCGCCAGCAGCTTGGAGGGGACAGGGGGCCGGGTAGATACGCAGTATTTT
>TRBJ2-5|.|TRBV5-1|TRBD2
CASSLEAGGVFETQYF
TGCGCCAGCAGCTTGGAGGCGGGGGGCGTCTTCGAGACCCAGTACTTC
>TRBJ1-5|.|TRBV5-1|.
CASSLEASGSNQPQHF
TGCGCCAGCAGCTTGGAGGCGTCAGGTAGCAATCAGCCCCAGCATTTT
>TRBJ1-1|.|TRBV29-1|.
CSVEDRAGTEAFF
TGCAGCGTTGAAGATCGGGCCGGGACTGAAGCTTTCTTT
>TRBJ2-3|.|TRBV29-1|.
CSSQLSTDTQYF
TGCAGCTCCCAGTTGAGCACAGATACGCAGTATTTT
>TRBJ2-7|.|TRBV7-9|TRBD2
CASTPAGGREQYF
TGTGCCAGCACTCCAGCGGGGGGGCGCGAGCAGTACTTC
>TRBJ1-2|.|TRBV5-6|TRBD1
CASRTGRTYGYTF
TGTGCCAGCCGGACAGGGAGAACCTATGGCTACACCTTC
>TRBJ2-7|.|TRBV12-3/TRBV12-4|.
CASSPSLPGPHYEQYF
TGTGCCAGCAGTCCCAGTCTTCCGGGCCCTCACTACGAGCAGTACTTC
>TRBJ1-1|.|TRBV4-1|.
CASSQRDWNTEAFF
TGCGCCAGCAGCCAAAGGGACTGGAACACTGAAGCTTTCTTT
>TRBJ1-5|.|TRBV29-1|.
CSAAQELNQPQHF
TGCAGCGCCGCACAGGAACTCAATCAGCCCCAGCATTTT
>TRBJ2-1|.|TRBV5-6|.
CASTSVAPWNEQFF
TGTGCCAGCACCTCGGTAGCGCCGTGGAATGAGCAGTTCTTC
>TRBJ2-4|.|TRBV2|.
CASSPRRGLAKNIQYF
TGTGCCAGCAGCCCTAGACGAGGGCTAGCCAAAAACATTCAGTACTTC
>TRBJ1-1|few|TRBV14|.
CASSLETANTEAFF
TGTGCCAGCAGCCTTGAGACAGCGAACACTGAAGCTTTCTTT
>TRBJ2-2|.|TRBV9|.
CASSVQGSGGELFF
TGTGCCAGCAGCGTACAAGGGTCGGGCGGGGAGCTGTTTTTT
>TRBJ2-1|.|TRBV20-1|.
CSARVATSYNEQFF
TGCAGTGCTAGAGTGGCGACCTCCTACAATGAGCAGTTCTTC
>TRBJ2-5|few|TRBV5-4|TRBD1
CASSLTGGQETQYF
TGTGCCAGCAGCTTGACAGGGGGACAAGAGACCCAGTACTTC